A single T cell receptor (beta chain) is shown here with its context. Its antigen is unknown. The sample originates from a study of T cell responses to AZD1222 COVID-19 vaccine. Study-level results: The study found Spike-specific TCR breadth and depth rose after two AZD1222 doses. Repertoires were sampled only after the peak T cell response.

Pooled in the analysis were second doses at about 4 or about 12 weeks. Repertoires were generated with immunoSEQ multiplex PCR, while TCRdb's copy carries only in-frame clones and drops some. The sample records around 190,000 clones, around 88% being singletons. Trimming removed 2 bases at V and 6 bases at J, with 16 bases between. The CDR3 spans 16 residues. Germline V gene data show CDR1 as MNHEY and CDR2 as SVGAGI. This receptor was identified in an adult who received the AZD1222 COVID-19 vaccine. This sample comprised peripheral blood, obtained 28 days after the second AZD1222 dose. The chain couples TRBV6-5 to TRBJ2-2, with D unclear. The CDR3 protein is CASSYTHRAYPGELFF. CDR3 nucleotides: TGTGCCAGCAGTTACACCCATAGGGCTTACCCCGGGGAGCTGTTTTTT.